This entry lists 26 T cell receptor beta chains sequenced from one sample in a study of T cells after yellow fever vaccination. From the 5' RACE reads, TCRdb called clonotypes with MiXCR, one entry per CDR3 protein. The top ten hold about 40% of the sample, which has 60,000 to 85,000 distinct CDR3 sequences, about 6.5% seen once. This sample comprised CD8+ T cells sorted from PBMCs, obtained about 49 days after the first yellow fever vaccination. These receptors were taken from a man in his late teens or twenties who received the YFV17D yellow fever vaccine.

This clonotype came up many times. The chain recombines TRBV13 with TRBJ2-7; D might be TRBD1 (6 bases). CDR1 is PRHDT, CDR2 FYEKMQ, per germline (reference sequence). The V gene lost 4 bases and the J gene lost 1 base, with 11 bases spanning the gap. CDR3 size: 14 residues. For the CDR3, the DNA is TGTGCCAGCAGCTATTCTGACAGGTCCTACGAGCAGTACTTC. This encodes CASSYSDRSYEQYF.

This clonotype was picked up many times. The J gene is TRBJ2-3, the V gene TRBV7-9; a weak D match, TRBD2 (6 bases). CDR1 SEHNR and CDR2 FQNEAQ come from the germline V gene (reference sequence). CDR3 size: 16 residues. Trimming removed 11 bases at V and 1 base at J, with 22 bases between. The CDR3 DNA reads TGTGCCGGCGAGTCACGCGGAGGGCCGGGCACAGATACGCAGTATTTT. Amino acid sequence: CAGESRGGPGTDTQYF.

The rearrangement uses TRBV6-1 and TRBJ2-3; D not resolved. The V end was cut by 3 bases, the J end by 6 bases, with 13 bases between. Germline V gives CDR1 MNHNS, CDR2 SASEGT. There are 14 residues in the CDR3. The CDR3 DNA reads as TGTGCCAGCAGTGACTTCACCCTCGGGGATACGCAGTATTTT. Protein product: CASSDFTLGDTQYF.

This clonotype was counted at least ten times. The CDR3 loop is CASSSSIIENTEAFF. DNA of the CDR3: TGTGCCAGCAGTTCCTCAATTATAGAGAACACTGAAGCTTTCTTT. The chain has TRBV28 and TRBJ1-1, with no clear D. V shed 4 bases and J shed 1 base, with 13 bases lying between them. This CDR3 comprises 15 residues. Germline V gene sequence: CDR1 MDHEN, CDR2 SYDVKM.

This rearrangement joins TRBV4-1 to TRBJ2-2; D remains unclear. Germline CDR1 reads MGHRA; CDR2 reads YSYEKL. V shed 3 bases and J shed 4 bases, with 6 bases lying between them. The CDR3 totals 13 residues. The CDR3 sequence is CASSHPGTGELFF. The CDR3 DNA reads TGCGCCAGCAGCCACCCGGGCACCGGGGAGCTGTTTTTT.

This clonotype was counted many times. The chain uses TRBV24-1 and TRBJ1-1, with a weak D call TRBD1 (6 bases). The CDR3 consists of 13 residues. V gave up 5 bases and J gave up 3 bases, with 9 bases separating them. CDR1 and CDR2 from the germline V gene are KGHDR and SFDVKD. The CDR3, as DNA: TGTGCCACCAGTGCCGGGGGGCACACTGAAGCTTTCTTT. It codes for CATSAGGHTEAFF.

The chain recombines TRBV11-2 with TRBJ2-3; D is ambiguous. V lost 5 bases to trimming and J lost 0 bases, with 9 bases between them. The CDR3 contains 14 residues. CDR1 and CDR2 (germline): SGHAT, FQNNGV. CDR3 loop: CASSPETSTDTQYF. Written as DNA, the CDR3 is TGTGCCAGCAGCCCAGAGACTAGCACAGATACGCAGTATTTT.

The chain uses TRBV5-8 and TRBJ2-3; D is uncertain. CDR1 and CDR2 (germline): SGHTS, YDEGEE. V dropped 4 bases and J dropped 5 bases, with 11 bases sitting between them. The length of the CDR3 is 13 residues. The CDR3 sequence is CASSPGFGDTQYF. The CDR3 DNA follows: TGTGCCAGCAGCCCTGGGTTTGGAGATACGCAGTATTTT. Using reference TRBV5-8 and TRBJ2-3 for the parts outside the CDR3, the full variable domain is EAGVTQSPTHLIKTRGQQATLRCSPISGHTSVYWYQQALGLGLQFLLWYDEGEERNRGNFPPRFSGRQFPNYSSELNVNALELEDSALYLCASSPGFGDTQYFGPGTRLTVL.

The rearrangement links TRBV10-3 to TRBJ1-2, with unresolved D. V lost 0 bases and J lost 6, with 14 bases in between. There are 15 residues in the CDR3. Germline lookup yields CDR1 ENHRY and CDR2 SYGVKD. Here the CDR3 reads CAISESGSPVHGYTF. The CDR3 coding sequence is TGTGCCATCAGTGAGTCAGGCAGCCCCGTGCATGGCTACACCTTC.

This clonotype appeared many times. V gene TRBV4-1 combines with J gene TRBJ1-1; D gene ambiguous. V was pared by 1 base and J by 3 bases, with 12 bases between. CDR3 size: 15 residues. Germline-derived CDR1 and CDR2 are MGHRA and YSYEKL. The CDR3 nucleotides are TGCGCCAGCAGCCAAGGTGACGTGGGGTACACTGAAGCTTTCTTT. It encodes CASSQGDVGYTEAFF.

The chain combines TRBV10-3 with TRBJ2-5; the match to TRBD2 covers 7 bases. The CDR3 runs to 16 residues. V lost 2 bases, J lost 2 bases, and 8 bases stayed unmatched. The germline CDR1 and CDR2 sequences are ENHRY and SYGVKD. The CDR3 is CAISEPYSGFQETQYF. The CDR3 DNA is TGTGCCATCAGTGAGCCCTATAGCGGGTTTCAAGAGACCCAGTACTTC.

This clonotype was detected many times. The chain uses TRBV27 and TRBJ1-5; possibly TRBD1 for D (5 bases). Trimming cost V 1 base and J 1 base, with 11 bases left between them. The germline V gene has CDR1 MNHEY and CDR2 SMNVEV (reference sequence). The CDR3 is made up of 16 amino acids. This CDR3 is CASSLLSGHSNQPQHF. For the CDR3, the DNA is TGTGCCAGCAGTTTATTGTCGGGGCACAGCAATCAGCCCCAGCATTTT.

This clonotype showed up many times. The chain links TRBV5-5 to TRBJ2-7; D is perhaps TRBD2 (5 bases). The length of the CDR3 is 13 residues. V lost 4 bases to trimming and J lost 4 bases, with 12 bases between them. From germline, CDR1 is SGHKS and CDR2 YYEKEE (reference sequence). The CDR3 here is CASSPRGEYEQYV. CDR3 bases: TGTGCCAGCAGCCCTCGGGGAGAGTACGAGCAGTACGTC.

This clonotype was recorded at least ten times. The chain uses TRBV6-5 and TRBJ2-7, with D perhaps matching TRBD2 (6 bases). The CDR3 sequence is 15 residues long. CDR1 and CDR2 from the germline V gene are MNHEY and SVGAGI. Trimming left V 2 bases short and J 0 bases short, with 11 bases between. As DNA, the CDR3 is TGTGCCAGCAGTTACGTGGGGGGAGGCTCCTACGAGCAGTACTTC. Its translation is CASSYVGGGSYEQYF.

This clonotype was detected many times. This chain connects TRBV4-3 to TRBJ2-5; 10 bases align to TRBD1. CDR1 is LGHNA, CDR2 YSLEER, per germline. The ends lost 4 bases at V and 5 bases at J; junction bases unmatched: 7. This CDR3 contains 15 residues. The CDR3 is CASSPRQGAWETQYF. The CDR3 DNA follows: TGCGCCAGCAGCCCCAGACAGGGGGCGTGGGAGACCCAGTACTTC.

This clonotype was found many times. The chain combines TRBV6-1 with TRBJ2-3; 8 bases fit TRBD2. The V and J ends lost 1 base and 3 bases, in that order; junction bases with no gene match: 0. CDR1 and CDR2 from the germline V gene are MNHNS and SASEGT. The CDR3 has 14 amino acids. The CDR3 here is CASSEGLATDTQYF. CDR3 sequence (DNA): TGTGCCAGCAGTGAAGGACTAGCGACAGATACGCAGTATTTT.

V gene TRBV19 combines with J gene TRBJ1-5; D is unclear. The V and J ends lost 3 bases and 7 bases respectively, with 10 bases between them. CDR1 is LNHDA, CDR2 SQIVND, per germline (reference sequence). CDR3 size: 13 residues. The CDR3 nucleotides are TGTGCCAGTAGTATGGTGGGCGCCCAGCCCCAGCATTTT. Amino acid sequence: CASSMVGAQPQHF.

This clonotype appeared a few times. The chain couples TRBV6-5 to TRBJ1-2; D is uncertain. V was pared by 2 bases and J by 5 bases, with 12 bases between. There are 14 residues in the CDR3. Germline CDR1 and CDR2: MNHEY and SVGAGI. CDR3 nucleotide sequence: TGTGCCAGCAGTTACGGAGCCAGCTTTTATGGCTACACCTTC. This codes for CASSYGASFYGYTF.

This clonotype was recorded a few times. This chain connects TRBV19 to TRBJ2-7; 7 nucleotides match TRBD2. The CDR3 runs to 14 residues. Trimming took 1 base from V and 3 from J; bases not matched to a gene: 3. Germline lookup yields CDR1 LNHDA and CDR2 SQIVND (reference sequence). Written as DNA, the CDR3 is TGTGCCAGTAGTATAGGGGGGGGAGTCTACGAGCAGTACTTC. The encoded protein is CASSIGGGVYEQYF.

This clonotype was seen more than once but under ten times. The chain recombines TRBV3-1 with TRBJ2-3; D possibly corresponds to TRBD1 (6 bases). V was clipped by 1 base and J by 3 bases, with 14 bases between them. The CDR3 consists of 16 residues. CDR1 and CDR2 (germline): LGHDT, YNNKEL (reference sequence). The CDR3 sequence is CASSQVLGARTDTQYF. The CDR3 coding sequence is TGTGCCAGCAGCCAAGTGTTGGGGGCGCGAACAGATACGCAGTATTTT.

This clonotype was seen many times. This chain connects TRBV5-1 to TRBJ1-1; the D gene is possibly TRBD1 (5 bases). This CDR3 contains 15 residues. Deletions cut 4 bases from V and 0 bases from J, with 13 bases between. Germline CDR1 is SGHRS and CDR2 is YFSETQ. CDR3 in amino acids: CASSLSGTVNTEAFF. For the CDR3, the DNA is TGCGCCAGCAGCCTTTCCGGGACCGTGAACACTGAAGCTTTCTTT.

This clonotype has at least ten counts. This chain links TRBV4-3 with TRBJ2-7, with unresolved D. Germline CDR1 is LGHNA and CDR2 is YSLEER. CDR3 length: 14 amino acids. V was clipped by 0 bases and J by 3 bases, with 9 bases between them. The CDR3 DNA reads TGCGCCAGCAGCCAAGATCTTGGAGACTACGAGCAGTACTTC. It codes for CASSQDLGDYEQYF.

In regard to this clonotype: At one of its ends the junction is not consistent with the germline gene, which may arise from a read error. The chain joins TRBV6-2 or TRBV6-3 to TRBJ2-1; weak D call: TRBD1 (6 bases). The CDR3 sequence is 12 residues long. Germline loops: CDR1 MNHEY, CDR2 SVGEGT. DNA for the CDR3: TGTGACAGCAGTGGTCAGGGGAATGAGCAGTTCTTC. This encodes CDSSGQGNEQFF.

In this sample, this clonotype turned up many times. The rearrangement links TRBV9 to TRBJ2-7, with 9 nucleotides matching TRBD2. This CDR3 has 15 residues. Germline V lookup: CDR1 SGDLS, CDR2 YYNGEE. V shed 0 bases and J 4 bases; nucleotides not matched to a gene: 5. The CDR3 loop is CASSVGVGLAYEQYF. The DNA for the CDR3 is TGTGCCAGCAGCGTAGGTGTGGGACTAGCTTACGAGCAGTACTTC.

This clonotype has ten or more counts. The chain recombines TRBV20-1 with TRBJ1-1; 9 positions match TRBD1. CDR1 is DFQATT, CDR2 SNEGSKA, per germline (reference sequence). V shed 6 bases, J shed 11 bases, and the junction held 7 bases outside the gene matches. CDR3 length equals 11 residues. The CDR3 DNA sequence: TGCAGTGCAAATACAGGGGGCAACGCTTTCTTT. Residues: CSANTGGNAFF.

This clonotype was recorded at least ten times. The chain links TRBV5-5 to TRBJ2-1; D possibly uses TRBD1 or TRBD2 (5 bases each). Per the germline V gene, CDR1 is SGHKS and CDR2 is YYEKEE (reference sequence). The CDR3 has 18 amino acids. Between the trimmed V and J ends, which lost 4 bases and 0 bases, there was a span of 20 bases. The CDR3 loop is CASSPDTRGFSSYNEQFF. The CDR3, as DNA: TGTGCCAGCAGCCCAGACACGAGGGGATTCAGCTCCTACAATGAGCAGTTCTTC.